These 5 T cell receptor beta chains were sequenced from one sample in a study of T cell responses to AZD1222 COVID-19 vaccine. Libraries were prepared by immunoSEQ multiplex PCR; TCRdb keeps only in-frame clonotypes and omits some of them. The repertoire holds about 120,000 clones, with 85% to 90% as singletons. Sample: peripheral blood, taken on day 0 of AZD1222 vaccination. Receptors originate from an adult in good health.

The rearrangement links TRBV3-1 (or the pseudogene TRBV3-2) to TRBJ1-5, with a possible D match to TRBD1 (5 bases). The CDR3 is 14 residues long. Germline-derived CDR1 and CDR2 are LGHDT and YNNKEL (reference sequence). V was clipped by 5 bases and J by 3 bases, with 11 bases between them. The DNA of the CDR3 is TGTGCCAGCAGCGACGGGGCGGACAATCAGCCCCAGCATTTT. It specifies CASSDGADNQPQHF.

The chain carries TRBV28 and TRBJ2-7; 8 nucleotides agree with TRBD2. Trimming at V came to 7 bases and at J to 6 bases, leaving 26 bases not matched to a gene. The CDR3 is 19 residues long. The germline V gene encodes CDR1 MDHEN and CDR2 SYDVKM. The CDR3 reads CASNFGATSGGGYLREQYF. The CDR3 DNA follows: TGTGCCAGCAATTTTGGGGCTACTAGCGGTGGTGGATACCTACGCGAGCAGTACTTC.

The chain couples TRBV4-3 to TRBJ2-2; D is perhaps TRBD1 (5 bases). Germline V lookup: CDR1 LGHNA, CDR2 YSLEER. The ends were cut back, 8 bases at V and 2 bases at J, with 15 bases in the middle. The CDR3 has 15 residues. CDR3 in amino acids: CASAHDSLNTGELFF. The DNA for the CDR3 is TGCGCCAGCGCCCATGACAGTCTTAACACCGGGGAGCTGTTTTTT.

The rearrangement joins TRBV4-1 to TRBJ1-5; 9 nucleotides line up with TRBD1. The CDR3 is 16 amino acids. The ends lost 0 bases at V and 6 bases at J; junction bases unmatched: 6. Germline V gene lookup returns CDR1 MGHRA and CDR2 YSYEKL. The CDR3 DNA reads TGCGCCAGCAGCCAAGAACAGGGGGCGGGGATTCAGCCCCAGCATTTT. Residues: CASSQEQGAGIQPQHF.

The rearrangement links TRBV28 to TRBJ1-3; D might be TRBD1 (5 bases). Per the germline V gene, CDR1 is MDHEN and CDR2 is SYDVKM. The V end was cut by 5 bases, the J end by 5 bases, with 22 bases between. The CDR3 is 17 residues long. CDR3 in DNA: TGTGCCAGCAGTCTGATCTCGGGGGGAGATCTTAGAAACACCATATATTTT. Translated, it gives CASSLISGGDLRNTIYF.